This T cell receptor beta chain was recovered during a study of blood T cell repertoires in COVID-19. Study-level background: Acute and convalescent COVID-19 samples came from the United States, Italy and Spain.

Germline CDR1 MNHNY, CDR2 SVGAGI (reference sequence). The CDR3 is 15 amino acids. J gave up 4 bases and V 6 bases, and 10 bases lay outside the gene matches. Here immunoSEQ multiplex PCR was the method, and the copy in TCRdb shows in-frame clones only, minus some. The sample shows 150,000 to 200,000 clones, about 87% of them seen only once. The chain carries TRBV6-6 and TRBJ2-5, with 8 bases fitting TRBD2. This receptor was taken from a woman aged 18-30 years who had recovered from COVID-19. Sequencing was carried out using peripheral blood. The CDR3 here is CASRPRTSPGETQYF. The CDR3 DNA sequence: TGTGCCAGCAGACCGCGGACTAGCCCGGGAGAGACCCAGTACTTC.